Shown below are 12 T cell receptor beta chains from a single sample sequenced in a study of blood T cell repertoires in COVID-19. Clones were sequenced by immunoSEQ multiplex PCR, and TCRdb holds only the in-frame ones, with some missing. The repertoire includes approximately 200,000 clones, around nine tenths of them detected once, and 5.5% to 8% sits in the top ten. The source material was peripheral blood. The receptors originated from a man between 60 and 75 years old who had recovered from COVID-19.

This clone turned up a few times. The chain employs TRBV7-3 and TRBJ2-2, with TRBD1 identical over 8 bases. There are 15 residues in the CDR3. The germline V gene has CDR1 SGHTA and CDR2 FQGTGA. V lost 6 bases to trimming and J lost 2 bases; unmatched junction nucleotides: 5. CDR3 amino acids: CASRIGTGNTGELFF. The CDR3 coding sequence is TGTGCCAGCAGAATCGGGACAGGCAACACCGGGGAGCTGTTTTTT.

This clone was observed a handful of times. J is TRBJ1-6 and V is TRBV7-2; 7 bases fit TRBD1. V trimming: 3 bases; J trimming: 7 bases; junction bases outside the gene matches: 9. Germline V CDR1 and CDR2: SGHTA, FQGNSA. The CDR3 consists of 16 residues. The CDR3 protein is CASSFVQGWSNSPLHF. Here the CDR3 DNA reads TGTGCCAGCAGCTTTGTACAGGGGTGGTCAAATTCACCCCTCCACTTT. Full variable domain (missing parts from reference TRBV7-2 and TRBJ1-6): GAGVSQSPSNKVTEKGKDVELRCDPISGHTALYWYRQSLGQGLEFLIYFQGNSAPDKSGLPSDRFSAERTGGSVSTLTIQRTQQEDSAVYLCASSFVQGWSNSPLHFGNGTRLTVT.

The chain couples TRBV7-2 to TRBJ2-7; D is unclear. Germline V CDR1 and CDR2: SGHTA, FQGNSA. The CDR3 has 12 amino acids. V lost 5 bases and J 4 bases, leaving 9 bases between the germline ends. CDR3: CASSTGWYEQYF. The CDR3 DNA is TGTGCCAGCAGCACCGGGTGGTACGAGCAGTACTTC.

This clone was recorded once. V gene TRBV18 combines with J gene TRBJ2-5, with 8 bases aligning to TRBD2. The V segment lost 2 bases and the J segment 5 bases; nucleotides outside the gene matches: 7. CDR1 is KGHSH and CDR2 is LQKENI in the germline V gene. The CDR3 consists of 15 residues. CDR3 amino acids: CASSPIGGAGETQYF. CDR3 DNA sequence: TGTGCCAGCTCACCAATCGGGGGGGCTGGGGAGACCCAGTACTTC.

The rearrangement joins TRBV9 to TRBJ2-1, with TRBD2 as a possible D gene (5 bases). V was trimmed by 0 bases and J by 0 bases, leaving 13 bases between them. The V gene's germline CDR1 is SGDLS and CDR2 YYNGEE. This CDR3 has 17 residues. CDR3 loop: CASSVEALGSSYNEQFF. CDR3 bases: TGTGCCAGCAGCGTAGAAGCCCTAGGGAGCTCCTACAATGAGCAGTTCTTC.

The rearrangement links TRBV10-3 to TRBJ1-3; the match to TRBD1 covers 9 bases. V lost 4 bases to trimming and J lost 2 bases; unmatched junction nucleotides: 0. This CDR3 has 14 amino acids. Germline V lookup: CDR1 ENHRY, CDR2 SYGVKD. The DNA for the CDR3 is TGTGCCATCAGTGGGACAGGGGCTGGAAACACCATATATTTT. Protein: CAISGTGAGNTIYF.

The chain has TRBV5-6 and TRBJ1-1; 9 nucleotides match TRBD1. The J segment lost 1 base and the V segment lost 2 bases, leaving 3 bases of the junction unmatched. The CDR3 is 15 amino acids. Germline V gene data show CDR1 as SGHDT and CDR2 as YYEEEE. DNA for the CDR3: TGTGCCAGCAGCTTATTACAGGGGGCGAACACTGAAGCTTTCTTT. It specifies CASSLLQGANTEAFF.

This clone was seen only once. This rearrangement joins TRBV5-4 to TRBJ2-1; 7 bases are shared with TRBD2. With 7 bases clipped from V and 1 base from J, the junction kept 17 bases outside the gene matches. CDR3 size: 18 residues. CDR1 is SGHNT, CDR2 YYREEE, per germline (reference sequence). CDR3 loop: CASGRGGGASLSYNEQFF. The CDR3 DNA follows: TGTGCCAGCGGTCGGGGCGGGGGTGCTTCCTTATCCTACAATGAGCAGTTCTTC.

This sequence joins TRBV15 and TRBJ2-7, with TRBD1 matching 10 bases. V was pared by 5 bases and J by 5 bases, with 9 bases of the junction left unmatched. The CDR3 runs to 15 residues. Per germline, CDR1 LNHNV and CDR2 YYDKDF (reference sequence). The CDR3 region is CATSGSGTGVHEQYF. The CDR3 DNA reads as TGTGCCACCAGCGGGTCCGGGACAGGGGTTCACGAGCAGTACTTC.

The V gene is TRBV6-5, the J gene TRBJ1-2; 7 bases align to TRBD1. The junction had 6 bases not matched to a gene; V was cut back by 6 bases and J by 2 bases. This CDR3 has 14 amino acids. Germline V gene data show CDR1 as MNHEY and CDR2 as SVGAGI. CDR3 DNA sequence: TGTGCCAGCAGGATGGCGGGACAGAACTATGGCTACACCTTC. It codes for CASRMAGQNYGYTF.

V gene TRBV29-1 combines with J gene TRBJ2-5, with TRBD2 matching 7 bases. V was clipped by 7 bases and J by 5 bases; unmatched bases: 4. The CDR3 spans 11 residues. The germline gives CDR1 SQVTM, CDR2 ANQGSEA. This chain's CDR3 is CSGAGMETQYF. CDR3 DNA: TGCAGCGGAGCGGGGATGGAGACCCAGTACTTC.

The genes are TRBV10-2 and TRBJ2-6; D possibly corresponds to TRBD2 (5 bases). Germline loops: CDR1 WSHSY, CDR2 SAAADI. CDR3 length: 17 amino acids. Trimming left V 4 bases short and J 4 bases short, with 17 bases between. The CDR3 nucleotides read TGCGCCAGCAGTGTCACGGGGAATCCCCTCGGGGCCAACGTCCTGACTTTC. Amino acid sequence: CASSVTGNPLGANVLTF.